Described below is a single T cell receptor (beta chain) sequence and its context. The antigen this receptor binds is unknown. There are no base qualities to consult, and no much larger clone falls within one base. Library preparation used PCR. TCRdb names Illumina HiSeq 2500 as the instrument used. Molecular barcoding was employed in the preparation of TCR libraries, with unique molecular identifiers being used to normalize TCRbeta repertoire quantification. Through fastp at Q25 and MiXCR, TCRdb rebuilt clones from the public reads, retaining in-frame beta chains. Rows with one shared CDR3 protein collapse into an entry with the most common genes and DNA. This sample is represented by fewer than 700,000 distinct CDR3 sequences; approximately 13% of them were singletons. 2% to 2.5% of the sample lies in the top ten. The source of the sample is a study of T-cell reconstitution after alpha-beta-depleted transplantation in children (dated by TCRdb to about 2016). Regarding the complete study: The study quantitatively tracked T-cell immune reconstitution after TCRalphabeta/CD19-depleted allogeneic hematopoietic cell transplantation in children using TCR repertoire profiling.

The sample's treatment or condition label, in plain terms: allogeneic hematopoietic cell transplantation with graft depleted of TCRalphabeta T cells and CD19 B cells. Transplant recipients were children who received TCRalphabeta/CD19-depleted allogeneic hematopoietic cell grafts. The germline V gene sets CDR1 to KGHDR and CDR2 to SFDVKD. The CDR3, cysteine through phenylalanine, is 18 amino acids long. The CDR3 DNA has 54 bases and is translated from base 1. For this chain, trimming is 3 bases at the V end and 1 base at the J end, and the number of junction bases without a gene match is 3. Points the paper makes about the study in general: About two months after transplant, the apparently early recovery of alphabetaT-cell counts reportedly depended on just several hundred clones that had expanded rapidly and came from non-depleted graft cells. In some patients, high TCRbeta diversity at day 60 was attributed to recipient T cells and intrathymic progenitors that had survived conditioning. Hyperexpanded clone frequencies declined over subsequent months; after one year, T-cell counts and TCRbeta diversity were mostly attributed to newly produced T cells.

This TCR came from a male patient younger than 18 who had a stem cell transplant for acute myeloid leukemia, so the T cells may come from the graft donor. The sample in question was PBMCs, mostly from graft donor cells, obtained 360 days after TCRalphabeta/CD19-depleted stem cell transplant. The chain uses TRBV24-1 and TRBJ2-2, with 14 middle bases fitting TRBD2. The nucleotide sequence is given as TGTGCCACCAGTGATCCCGGACTAGCGGGAGGGAACACCGGGGAGCTGTTTTTT. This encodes CATSDPGLAGGNTGELFF.